The text below deals with one TCR beta chain. Antigen specificity is unknown. Sample treatment: roughly 18 received Ad26.COV2.S at low or high dose, single or two shots; about 5 received placebo; per-sample allocation not given. Day 63 after the first vaccine or placebo injection was the time point for sampling. The data were obtained in a study of Ad26.COV2.S vaccination and SARS-CoV-2 variants. As for the study in general: The vaccine Ad26.COV2.S was put into the muscle once, or twice with 56 days between. Study observations and caveats: Vaccine recipients posted higher spike-specific TCR breadth than their placebo counterparts.

The method was immunoSEQ multiplex PCR; TCRdb's version includes in-frame clones alone and lacks a portion of them. The sample lists about 350,000 clones; about 87% were seen once. The CDR3 is 19 amino acids. The V segment lost 0 bases and the J segment 3 bases; nucleotides outside the gene matches: 7. Germline values: CDR1 MNHEY, CDR2 SMNVEV (reference sequence). The chain uses TRBV27 and TRBJ2-2; 13 bases map to TRBD2. This receptor was obtained from a person between 18 and 59 years old who received the Ad26.COV2.S COVID-19 vaccine or a placebo. The sequences come from peripheral blood, collected in a trial of Ad26.COV2.S vaccine versus placebo. CDR3 sequence: CASSLSGLAGEVYTGELFF. For the CDR3, the DNA is TGTGCCAGCAGTTTATCAGGACTAGCGGGAGAGGTTTACACCGGGGAGCTGTTTTTT.